These 17 T cell receptor beta chains share one sample of origin, sequenced in a study of blood T cell repertoires in COVID-19. Some clones are missing from TCRdb's copy, which holds only in-frame ones; the method was immunoSEQ multiplex PCR. There are 300,000 to 350,000 clones in the sample; 90% occur only once, and about 4% lies in the top ten. The sample consisted of PBMCs or T cells enriched from blood (not recorded which). These receptors all stem from a woman aged 25-40 years who had been exposed to COVID-19.

The CDR3 DNA sequence: TGTGCCAGCAGCTCCGCTCTAGCGGGGGGGCCCTACAATGAGCAGTTCTTC. The encoded protein is CASSSALAGGPYNEQFF. The chain links TRBV7-3 to TRBJ2-1; 12 bases align to TRBD2. Trimming took 4 bases from V and 2 from J; bases not matched to a gene: 6. The CDR3 contains 17 residues. Germline values: CDR1 SGHTA, CDR2 FQGTGA.

CDR3 amino acids: CASSAGQGITYEQYF. In nucleotides, the CDR3 is TGTGCCAGCAGTGCAGGACAGGGGATAACCTACGAGCAGTACTTC. The rearrangement uses TRBV2 and TRBJ2-7, with TRBD1 matching 9 bases. V trimming: 4 bases; J trimming: 2 bases; junction bases outside the gene matches: 6. CDR1 and CDR2 from the germline V gene are SNHLY and FYNNEI. The CDR3 contains 15 residues. Based on the CDR3 plus reference TRBV2 and TRBJ2-7, the full variable domain is EPEVTQTPSHQVTQMGQEVILRCVPISNHLYFYWYRQILGQKVEFLVSFYNNEISEKSEIFDDQFSVERPDGSNFTLKIRSTKLEDSAMYFCASSAGQGITYEQYFGPGTRLTVT.

This clone was recorded only once. This chain uses TRBV19 with TRBJ1-2, with no clear D. Germline V gene sequence: CDR1 LNHDA, CDR2 SQIVND (reference sequence). The CDR3 loop spans 14 amino acids. The ends were cut back, 7 bases at V and 4 bases at J, with 16 bases in the middle. The CDR3: CASTTEVRGYGYTF. The CDR3 nucleotides read TGTGCCAGTACAACGGAAGTCAGAGGCTATGGCTACACCTTC.

The V and J genes are TRBV7-3 and TRBJ2-1, with 12 bases that match TRBD1. Germline V gives CDR1 SGHTA, CDR2 FQGTGA. This CDR3 is 16 amino acids long. V lost 5 bases and J lost 8; bases outside the gene matches: 10. CDR3 sequence (DNA): TGTGCCAGCAGCGCGCGACCGGGACAGGGGGCGTATGAGCAGTTCTTC. The encoded protein is CASSARPGQGAYEQFF.

V is TRBV4-1 and J is TRBJ1-5; D gene unclear. V was shortened by 4 bases and J by 1 base, with 11 bases between the two germline ends. The CDR3 is made up of 15 amino acids. Germline CDR1 MGHRA, CDR2 YSYEKL. The CDR3 DNA sequence: TGCGCCAGCAGCCGTATTACACGCAGCAATCAGCCCCAGCATTTT. Its protein product is CASSRITRSNQPQHF.

This rearrangement joins TRBV6-2 or TRBV6-3 to TRBJ2-7; 11 nucleotides agree with TRBD2. The CDR3 consists of 18 residues. The V gene end was trimmed by 4 bases and the J gene end by 0 bases; junction bases not matched to a gene: 11. The germline gives CDR1 MNHEY, CDR2 SVGEGT. CDR3 bases: TGTGCCAGCAGTTTTGTCCCCGGGACTAGCGGTAGCTCCTACGAGCAGTACTTC. As protein: CASSFVPGTSGSSYEQYF.

V is TRBV20-1 and J is TRBJ1-1; tentatively, D is TRBD1 (5 bases). Trimming cost V 3 bases and J 7 bases, with 12 bases left between them. Germline values: CDR1 DFQATT, CDR2 SNEGSKA (reference sequence). The CDR3 runs 12 residues. The CDR3 nucleotides read TGCAGTGCTAGTCGGGGGGACCATGAAGCTTTCTTT. It encodes CSASRGDHEAFF.

The gene calls are TRBV7-6 and TRBJ2-3, with 10 bases lining up with TRBD2. J gave up 3 bases and V 5 bases, and 8 bases lay outside the gene matches. The CDR3 consists of 16 residues. CDR1 and CDR2 from the germline V gene are SGHVS and FNYEAQ. The CDR3 DNA reads as TGTGCCAGCAGCACGACTCAGCGGGGGGGGACAGATACGCAGTATTTT. Its translation: CASSTTQRGGTDTQYF.

The chain couples TRBV5-1 to TRBJ1-1; the D gene is possibly TRBD1 (6 bases). Germline CDR1 SGHRS, CDR2 YFSETQ. The V end was cut by 0 bases, the J end by 1 base, with 16 bases between. This CDR3 comprises 17 residues. CDR3 bases: TGCGCCAGCAGCTTGGGTTGGGTACAGGGCAGGAACACTGAAGCTTTCTTT. Amino acids: CASSLGWVQGRNTEAFF.

The V call is TRBV30, the J call TRBJ2-1; TRBD2 aligns across 8 bases. The CDR3 runs 16 residues. The germline CDR1 and CDR2 sequences are GTSNPN and SVGIG (reference sequence). The trim removed 5 bases at V and 0 bases at J, leaving 9 bases unmatched. In DNA form, the CDR3 reads TGTGCCTGGTCACTAGCGGTGAAGAGCTCCTACAATGAGCAGTTCTTC. Its translation: CAWSLAVKSSYNEQFF.

The V gene is TRBV30, the J gene TRBJ1-3; 10 bases agree with TRBD1. The germline V gene has CDR1 GTSNPN and CDR2 SVGIG (reference sequence). The V segment lost 3 bases and the J segment 5 bases; nucleotides outside the gene matches: 13. The CDR3 has 17 residues. The CDR3 protein is CAWSPFPGTGDRNTIYF. The CDR3 DNA sequence: TGTGCCTGGAGCCCCTTTCCCGGGACAGGGGACAGAAACACCATATATTTT.

This chain joins TRBV18 and TRBJ2-5; D not certain. The germline V gene has CDR1 KGHSH and CDR2 LQKENI. Trimming removed 6 bases at V and 0 bases at J, with 8 bases between. This CDR3 region has 13 residues. CDR3: CASSRHNQETQYF. CDR3 DNA: TGTGCCAGCTCCCGTCACAACCAAGAGACCCAGTACTTC.

The chain carries TRBV7-2 and TRBJ1-2; 8 bases fit TRBD1. From germline, CDR1 is SGHTA and CDR2 FQGNSA. The CDR3 sequence is 15 residues long. The ends lost 8 bases at V and 6 bases at J; junction bases unmatched: 14. This CDR3 is CASLGYGQGVHGYTF. CDR3 in DNA: TGTGCCAGCCTTGGCTATGGACAGGGAGTACATGGCTACACCTTC.

The chain couples TRBV4-1 to TRBJ1-1; D remains unclear. In germline, CDR1 is MGHRA, CDR2 YSYEKL. Between the trimmed V and J ends, which lost 6 bases and 4 bases, there was a span of 12 bases. This CDR3 comprises 13 residues. CDR3 sequence: CASSLFRSTEAFF. The CDR3 DNA sequence: TGCGCCAGCAGTCTGTTTCGTAGCACTGAAGCTTTCTTT.

The chain links TRBV29-1 to TRBJ1-1; D perhaps matches TRBD1 (6 bases). Per germline, CDR1 SQVTM and CDR2 ANQGSEA. This CDR3 has 12 amino acids. V dropped 0 bases and J dropped 11 bases, with 13 bases sitting between them. The DNA for the CDR3 is TGCAGCGTTGAAGATCAGGGGACGGGGGCTTTCTTT. Its protein product is CSVEDQGTGAFF.

On this clone: Other nucleotide sequences in the sample specify the same CDR3. The rearrangement links TRBV19 to TRBJ2-7; 7 nucleotides align to TRBD2. The germline V gene encodes CDR1 LNHDA and CDR2 SQIVND (reference sequence). This CDR3 has 13 amino acids. Trimming removed 5 bases from V and 3 bases from J; junction bases left unmatched: 4. The CDR3 sequence is CASSPTGGYEQYF. CDR3 nucleotide sequence: TGTGCCAGTAGTCCAACGGGGGGCTACGAGCAGTACTTC. Together with reference TRBV19 and TRBJ2-7, the CDR3 gives the full variable domain: DGGITQSPKYLFRKEGQNVTLSCEQNLNHDAMYWYRQDPGQGLRLIYYSQIVNDFQKGDIAEGYSVSREKKESFPLTVTSAQKNPTAFYLCASSPTGGYEQYFGPGTRLTVT.

This clone was counted once. The V gene is TRBV4-1, the J gene TRBJ2-5; D uncertain. The V and J ends lost 0 bases and 5 bases respectively, with 13 bases between them. The CDR3 runs 15 residues. CDR1 and CDR2 (germline): MGHRA, YSYEKL. The CDR3 nucleotides read TGCGCCAGCAGCCAAGATTGGTCTAGACGGGAGACCCAGTACTTC. Translating it yields CASSQDWSRRETQYF.